The present T cell receptor beta chain was sequenced within a study of blood T cell repertoires in COVID-19. The wider study: T cells, B-cell-depleted T cells, or PBMCs provided the cDNA or gDNA that served as material.

V shed 3 bases and J shed 2 bases, with 19 bases lying between them. The germline V gene has CDR1 MGHDK and CDR2 SYGVNS. The CDR3 spans 17 residues. The assay was immunoSEQ multiplex PCR, and TCRdb's table has in-frame clones only and misses some. Among about 230,000 clones listed, 83% were seen once. The sample taken for sequencing was peripheral blood. This TCR derives from a woman in her forties or fifties with acute or convalescent COVID-19. V and J are TRBV25-1 and TRBJ2-5, with D uncertain. CDR3 bases: TGTGCCAGCAGTGAGTCTCCGAAGATCAGTCGTCAAGAGACCCAGTACTTC. It yields the protein CASSESPKISRQETQYF.